What follows describes a single T cell receptor (beta chain). The antigen remains undetermined. The data are from a study of T cell responses to AZD1222 COVID-19 vaccine. V was shortened by 6 bases and J by 5 bases, with 16 bases between the two germline ends. Germline V CDR1 and CDR2: LNHDA, SQIVND (reference sequence). This CDR3 has 14 residues. Sequenced by immunoSEQ multiplex PCR; TCRdb stores in-frame clones only, minus some. Among under 140,000 clones listed, roughly 90% were seen once. Study conclusions and caveats: Spike was spanned by vaccine-associated CD4 TCRs, which were dominant at 160-218 and 743-854.

This sequence originates from an adult in good health. The rearrangement uses TRBV19 and TRBJ2-5; D gene uncertain. Sequencing used peripheral blood, obtained on day 0 of AZD1222 vaccination. In nucleotides, the CDR3 is TGTGCCAGTAGGTCAGGACCCTTAGGGGAGACCCAGTACTTC. Protein: CASRSGPLGETQYF.